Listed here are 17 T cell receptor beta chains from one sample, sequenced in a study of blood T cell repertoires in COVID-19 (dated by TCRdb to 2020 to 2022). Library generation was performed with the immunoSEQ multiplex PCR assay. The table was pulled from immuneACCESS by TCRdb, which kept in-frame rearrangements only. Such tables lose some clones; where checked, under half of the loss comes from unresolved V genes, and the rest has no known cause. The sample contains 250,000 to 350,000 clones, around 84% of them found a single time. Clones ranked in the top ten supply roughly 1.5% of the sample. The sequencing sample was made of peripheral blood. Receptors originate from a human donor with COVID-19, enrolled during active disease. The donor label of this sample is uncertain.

The CDR3 is CATLLLAHPRGGTIYF. DNA for the CDR3: TGTGCCACCCTACTTCTTGCCCACCCCCGGGGAGGCACCATATATTTT. This chain uses TRBV28 with TRBJ1-3; D unresolved. This CDR3 comprises 16 residues. The germline gives CDR1 MDHEN, CDR2 SYDVKM. V lost 10 bases and J 9 bases, leaving 28 bases between the germline ends.

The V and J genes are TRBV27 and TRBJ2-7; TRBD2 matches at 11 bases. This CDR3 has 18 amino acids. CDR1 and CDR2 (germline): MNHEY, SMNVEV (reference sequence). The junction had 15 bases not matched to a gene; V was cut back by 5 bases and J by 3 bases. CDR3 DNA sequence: TGTGCCAGCAGTACCGGGACGGTGCCGGGACTAGCGGACTACGAGCAGTACTTC. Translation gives CASSTGTVPGLADYEQYF.

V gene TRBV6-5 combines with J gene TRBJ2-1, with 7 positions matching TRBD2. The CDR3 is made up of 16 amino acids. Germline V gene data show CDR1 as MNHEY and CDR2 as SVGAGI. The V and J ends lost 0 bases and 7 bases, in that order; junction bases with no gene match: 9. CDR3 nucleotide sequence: TGTGCCAGCAGTTACTCGCTTGGCGGGAGTGGGAATGAGCAGTTCTTC. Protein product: CASSYSLGGSGNEQFF.

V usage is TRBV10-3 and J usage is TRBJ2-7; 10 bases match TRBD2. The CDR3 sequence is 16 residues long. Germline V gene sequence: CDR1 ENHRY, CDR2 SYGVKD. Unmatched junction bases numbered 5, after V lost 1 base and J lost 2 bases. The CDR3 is CAISEFSGRKAYEQYF. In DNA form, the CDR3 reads TGTGCCATCAGTGAGTTTAGCGGGAGGAAAGCCTACGAGCAGTACTTC.

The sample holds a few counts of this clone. The CDR3 DNA reads as TGTGCCAGCAGTTTAGGGGGGACAGGTATTAACTATGGCTACACCTTC. Translation gives CASSLGGTGINYGYTF. The chain couples TRBV28 to TRBJ1-2, with TRBD1 matching 8 bases. The length of the CDR3 is 16 residues. With 2 bases clipped from V and 1 base from J, the junction kept 6 bases outside the gene matches. Looked up from germline, CDR1 is MDHEN and CDR2 is SYDVKM.

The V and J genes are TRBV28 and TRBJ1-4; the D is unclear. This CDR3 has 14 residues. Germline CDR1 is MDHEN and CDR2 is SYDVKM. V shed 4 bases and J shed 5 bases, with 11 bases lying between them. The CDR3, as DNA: TGTGCCAGCAGTTCGGGCGGGTCGAATGAAAAACTGTTTTTT. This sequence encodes CASSSGGSNEKLFF.

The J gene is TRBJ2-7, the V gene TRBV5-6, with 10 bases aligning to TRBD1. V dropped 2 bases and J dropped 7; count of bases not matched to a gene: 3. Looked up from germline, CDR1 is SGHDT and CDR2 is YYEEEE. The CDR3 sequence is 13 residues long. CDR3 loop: CASSFGTGAEQYF. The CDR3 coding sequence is TGTGCCAGCAGCTTCGGGACAGGGGCAGAGCAGTACTTC.

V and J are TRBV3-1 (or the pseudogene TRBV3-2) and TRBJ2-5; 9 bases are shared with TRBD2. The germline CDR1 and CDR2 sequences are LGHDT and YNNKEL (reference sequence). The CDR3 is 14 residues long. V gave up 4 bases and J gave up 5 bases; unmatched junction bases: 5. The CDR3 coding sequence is TGTGCCAGCAGCCCTGGGACTAGCCAGGAGACCCAGTACTTC. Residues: CASSPGTSQETQYF.

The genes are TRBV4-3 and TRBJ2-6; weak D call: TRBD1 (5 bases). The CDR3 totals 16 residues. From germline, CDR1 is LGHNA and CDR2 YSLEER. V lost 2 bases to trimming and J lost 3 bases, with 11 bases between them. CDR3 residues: CASSQRSRVGANVLTF. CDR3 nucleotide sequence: TGCGCCAGCAGCCAACGATCCAGGGTTGGGGCCAACGTCCTGACTTTC.

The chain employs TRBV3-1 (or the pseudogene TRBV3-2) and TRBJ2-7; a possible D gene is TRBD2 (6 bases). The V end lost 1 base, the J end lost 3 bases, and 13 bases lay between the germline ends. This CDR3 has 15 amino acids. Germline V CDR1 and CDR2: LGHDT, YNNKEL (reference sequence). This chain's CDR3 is CASSQGGEVDYEQYF. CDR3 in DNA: TGTGCCAGCAGCCAAGGAGGGGAGGTGGACTACGAGCAGTACTTC.

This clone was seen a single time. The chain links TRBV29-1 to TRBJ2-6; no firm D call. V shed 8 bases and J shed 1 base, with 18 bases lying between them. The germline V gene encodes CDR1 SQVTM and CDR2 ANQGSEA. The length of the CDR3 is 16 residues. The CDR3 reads CSIVVTPSSGANVLTF. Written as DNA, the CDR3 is TGCAGCATTGTCGTGACCCCTAGTTCTGGGGCCAACGTCCTGACTTTC.

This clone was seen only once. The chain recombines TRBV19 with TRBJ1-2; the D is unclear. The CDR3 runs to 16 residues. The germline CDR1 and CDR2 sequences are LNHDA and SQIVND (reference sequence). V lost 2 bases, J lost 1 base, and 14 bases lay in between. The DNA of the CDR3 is TGTGCCAGTAGTATAACAGAGCCCGATGATAACTATGGCTACACCTTC. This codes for CASSITEPDDNYGYTF.

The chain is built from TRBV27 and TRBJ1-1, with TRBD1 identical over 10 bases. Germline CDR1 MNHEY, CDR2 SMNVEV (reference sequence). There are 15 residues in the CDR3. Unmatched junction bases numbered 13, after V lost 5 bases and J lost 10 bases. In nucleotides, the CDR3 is TGTGCCAGCAGTCCTCGACAGGGGGCAGTTGTCGTAGCTTTCTTT. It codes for CASSPRQGAVVVAFF.

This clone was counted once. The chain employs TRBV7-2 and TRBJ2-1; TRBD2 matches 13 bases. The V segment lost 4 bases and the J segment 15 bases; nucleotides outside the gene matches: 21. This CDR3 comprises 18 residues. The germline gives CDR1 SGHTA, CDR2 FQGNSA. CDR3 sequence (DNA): TGTGCCAGCAGCTCCAGACTCCACGGGGGGACTAGCGGGACCCAGCCGTTCTTC. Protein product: CASSSRLHGGTSGTQPFF.

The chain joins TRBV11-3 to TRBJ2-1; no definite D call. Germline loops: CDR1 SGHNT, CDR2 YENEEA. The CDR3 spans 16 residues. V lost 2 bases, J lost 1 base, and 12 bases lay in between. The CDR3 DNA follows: TGTGCCAGCAGCTTAAGTTTCAGCGCTTCCTACAATGAGCAGTTCTTC. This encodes CASSLSFSASYNEQFF.

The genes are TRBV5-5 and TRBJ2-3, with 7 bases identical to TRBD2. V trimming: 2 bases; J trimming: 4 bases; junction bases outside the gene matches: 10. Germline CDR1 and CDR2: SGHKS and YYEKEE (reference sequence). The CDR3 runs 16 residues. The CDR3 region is CASSFGGGPASDTQYF. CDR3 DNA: TGTGCCAGCAGCTTTGGGGGAGGGCCGGCATCAGATACGCAGTATTTT. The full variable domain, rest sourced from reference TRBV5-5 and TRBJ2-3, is DAGVTQSPTHLIKTRGQQVTLRCSPISGHKSVSWYQQVLGQGPQFIFQYYEKEERGRGNFPDRFSARQFPNYSSELNVNALLLGDSALYLCASSFGGGPASDTQYFGPGTRLTVL.

The CDR3 reads CASGLRANYGYTF. CDR3 bases: TGTGCCAGCGGACTCCGGGCCAACTATGGCTACACCTTC. The chain couples TRBV6-5 to TRBJ1-2, with unresolved D. Germline CDR1 is MNHEY and CDR2 is SVGAGI. The CDR3 has 13 residues. The ends were cut back, 8 bases at V and 2 bases at J, with 12 bases in the middle.